These 9 T cell receptor beta chains originate from one sample sequenced in a study of memory CD4+ T cells and cytomegalovirus serostatus. Single viable CD3+CD4+CD8-CD45RO+ cells were sorted as the memory CD4+ T cells. Clones were read by immunoSEQ multiplex PCR, and TCRdb kept only the in-frame ones, dropping some. Of approximately 42,000 clones listed, roughly three quarters are singletons. Sequencing used memory CD4+ T cells from blood. The receptors were gathered from an adult in good health and CMV-seronegative.

The V call is TRBV11-3, the J call TRBJ1-2, with no clear D. This CDR3 contains 17 residues. Germline V lookup: CDR1 SGHNT, CDR2 YENEEA. V lost 0 bases, J lost 2 bases, and 16 bases lay in between. Here the CDR3 reads CASSLDRPFLGNYGYTF. As DNA, the CDR3 is TGTGCCAGCAGCTTAGATCGGCCCTTCCTGGGAAACTATGGCTACACCTTC.

This clone has just a few counts. The chain is built from TRBV6-5 and TRBJ2-3; D is unclear. From germline, CDR1 is MNHEY and CDR2 SVGAGI. V was clipped by 5 bases and J by 1 base, with 7 bases between them. The CDR3 has 13 amino acids. The CDR3 nucleotides are TGTGCCAGCAGTCCCAGAGGCACAGATACGCAGTATTTT. It yields the protein CASSPRGTDTQYF.

The chain recombines TRBV29-1 with TRBJ2-1; maybe TRBD2 (7 bases). CDR1 is SQVTM, CDR2 ANQGSEA, per germline. The CDR3 runs 14 residues. The V end lost 1 base, the J end lost 5 bases, and 12 bases lay between the germline ends. The CDR3 is CSVEGGGRHNEQFF. CDR3 coding DNA: TGCAGCGTTGAAGGCGGGGGCCGCCACAATGAGCAGTTCTTC.

This clone was seen only once. V is TRBV6-6 and J is TRBJ1-1; TRBD1 is a possible D gene (5 bases). CDR1 is MNHNY and CDR2 is SVGAGI in the germline V gene (reference sequence). The germline V and J ends were trimmed by 5 bases and 5 bases, with 18 bases remaining between them. This CDR3 region has 15 residues. Here the CDR3 DNA reads TGTGCCAGCAGTCCAGGGCGCCAGGGAGGAACTGAAGCTTTCTTT. Translating gives CASSPGRQGGTEAFF.

This clone is termed medium-sized (0.01 to 0.1%). This chain links TRBV2 with TRBJ2-3, with D unclear. The V and J ends lost 8 bases and 6 bases respectively, with 12 bases between them. Germline assignment: CDR1 SNHLY and CDR2 FYNNEI. The CDR3 has 12 residues. CDR3 in DNA: TGTGCCAGCCGTCGGACCAGCGATACGCAGTATTTT. Encoded protein: CASRRTSDTQYF.

Of note for this clone: This specimen includes other DNA sequences encoding the same CDR3. This chain uses TRBV7-2 with TRBJ2-3; D is perhaps TRBD1 or TRBD2 (5 bases each). Germline CDR1 SGHTA, CDR2 FQGNSA. Trimming shortened V by 0 bases and J by 4 bases, and 5 bases separated the two germline ends. The CDR3 has 13 amino acids. The CDR3 protein is CASSLAGADTQYF. DNA for the CDR3: TGTGCCAGCAGCTTAGCGGGGGCAGATACGCAGTATTTT.

Regarding this clone: At one end the junction does not follow the germline gene, possibly because of a read error. J is TRBJ1-2 and V is TRBV5-4, with D tentatively TRBD1 (5 bases). CDR1 is SGHNT and CDR2 is YYREEE in the germline V gene (reference sequence). This CDR3 has 11 amino acids. CDR3: CASSLRGAQIF. CDR3 DNA sequence: TGTGCCAGCAGCTTGAGAGGGGCCCAAATTTTC. The whole variable domain, remainder taken from reference TRBV5-4 and TRBJ1-2, is ETGVTQSPTHLIKTRGQQVTLRCSSQSGHNTVSWYQQALGQGPQFIFQYYREEENGRGNFPPRFSGLQFPNYSSELNVNALELDDSALYLCASSLRGAQIFGSGTRLTVV.

The chain combines TRBV6-1 with TRBJ2-2, with TRBD1 identical over 8 bases. Germline V gene sequence: CDR1 MNHNS, CDR2 SASEGT. J lost 3 bases, V lost 4 bases, and 1 base had no gene match. The CDR3 loop spans 14 amino acids. CDR3 nucleotides: TGTGCCAGCAGTGGACAGGGGTACACCGGGGAGCTGTTTTTT. It yields the protein CASSGQGYTGELFF.

This clone was seen more than once but under ten times. The chain has TRBV7-2 and TRBJ2-3; no reliable D call. The CDR3 length is 13 residues. V lost 3 bases and J 3 bases, leaving 7 bases between the germline ends. Germline CDR1 SGHTA, CDR2 FQGNSA. The CDR3: CASSFSRTDTQYF. The CDR3 DNA follows: TGTGCCAGCAGCTTTTCAAGAACAGATACGCAGTATTTT. The full variable domain, completed using reference TRBV7-2 and TRBJ2-3, is GAGVSQSPSNKVTEKGKDVELRCDPISGHTALYWYRQSLGQGLEFLIYFQGNSAPDKSGLPSDRFSAERTGGSVSTLTIQRTQQEDSAVYLCASSFSRTDTQYFGPGTRLTVL.